This T cell receptor (beta chain) is drawn from a study of OX40 agonist ivuxolimab in advanced cancers. Study-level background: Patients were dosed intravenously with ivuxolimab at 0.01 to 10 mg/kg every 2 weeks.

This clone was seen a few times. Additional DNA sequences in this sample encode the identical CDR3. The germline V gene has CDR1 SGHVS and CDR2 FQNEAQ. This CDR3 is 13 amino acids long. Trimming took off 5 bases at V and 1 base at J, with 8 bases between the two ends. Sequenced by immunoSEQ multiplex PCR; TCRdb stores in-frame clones only, minus some. Of about 94,000 clones listed, roughly 90% are singletons. The sample consisted of CD4+ or CD8+ T cells sorted from blood, taken in a trial of the OX40 agonist ivuxolimab. The V call is TRBV7-8, the J call TRBJ1-1, with D possibly TRBD1 on 6 matching bases. This TCR was sampled from an adult with an advanced solid tumor such as melanoma, head and neck, liver or kidney cancer. The CDR3 coding sequence is TGTGCCAGCAGCGTGACAGGGAACACTGAAGCTTTCTTT. Amino acids: CASSVTGNTEAFF.